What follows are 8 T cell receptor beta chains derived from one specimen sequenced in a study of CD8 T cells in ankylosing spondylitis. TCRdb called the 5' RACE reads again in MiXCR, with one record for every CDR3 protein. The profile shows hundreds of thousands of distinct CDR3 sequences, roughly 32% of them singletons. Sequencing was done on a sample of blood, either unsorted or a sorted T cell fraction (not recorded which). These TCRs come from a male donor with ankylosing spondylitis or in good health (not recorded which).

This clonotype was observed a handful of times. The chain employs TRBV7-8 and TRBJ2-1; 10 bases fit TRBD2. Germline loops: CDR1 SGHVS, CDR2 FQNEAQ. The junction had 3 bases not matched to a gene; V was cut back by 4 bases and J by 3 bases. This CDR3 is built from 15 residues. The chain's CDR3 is CASSSRTSGYNEQFF. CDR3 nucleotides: TGTGCCAGCAGCTCCCGGACTAGCGGCTACAATGAGCAGTTCTTC.

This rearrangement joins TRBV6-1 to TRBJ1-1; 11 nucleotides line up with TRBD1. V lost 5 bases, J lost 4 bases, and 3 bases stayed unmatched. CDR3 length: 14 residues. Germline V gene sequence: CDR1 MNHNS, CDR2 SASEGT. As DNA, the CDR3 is TGTGCCAGCAGTCGGGACAGGGGGGGCACTGAAGCTTTCTTT. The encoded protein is CASSRDRGGTEAFF.

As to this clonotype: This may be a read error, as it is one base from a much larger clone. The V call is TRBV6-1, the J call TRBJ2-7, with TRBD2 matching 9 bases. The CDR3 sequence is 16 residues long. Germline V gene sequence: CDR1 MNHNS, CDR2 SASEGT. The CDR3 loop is CTSSSLSGGNSYEQYF. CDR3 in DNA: TGTACCAGCAGCTCTCTTAGCGGGGGAAACTCCTACGAGCAGTACTTC.

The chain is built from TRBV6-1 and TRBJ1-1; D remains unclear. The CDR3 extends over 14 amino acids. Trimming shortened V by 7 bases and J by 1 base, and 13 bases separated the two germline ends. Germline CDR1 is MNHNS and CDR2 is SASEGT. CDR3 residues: CASMKKGGNTEAFF. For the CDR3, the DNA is TGTGCCAGCATGAAGAAGGGTGGGAACACTGAAGCTTTCTTT.

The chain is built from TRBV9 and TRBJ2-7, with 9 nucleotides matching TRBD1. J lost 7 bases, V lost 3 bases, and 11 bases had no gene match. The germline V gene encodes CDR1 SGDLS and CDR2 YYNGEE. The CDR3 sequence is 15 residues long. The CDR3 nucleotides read TGTGCCAGCAGCGATCCCGGGACAGGGCGGCGAGAGCAGTACTTC. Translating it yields CASSDPGTGRREQYF.

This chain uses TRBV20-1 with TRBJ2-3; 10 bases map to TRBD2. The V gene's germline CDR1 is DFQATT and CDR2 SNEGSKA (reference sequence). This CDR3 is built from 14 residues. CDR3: CSISSGGNTDTQYF. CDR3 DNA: TGCAGCATCAGTAGCGGGGGGAACACAGATACGCAGTATTTT.

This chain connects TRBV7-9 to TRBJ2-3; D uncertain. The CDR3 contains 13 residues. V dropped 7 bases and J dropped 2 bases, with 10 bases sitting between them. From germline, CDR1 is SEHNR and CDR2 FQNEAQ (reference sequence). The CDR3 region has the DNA TGTGCCAGCACTCCTATTATCACAGATACGCAGTATTTT. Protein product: CASTPIITDTQYF. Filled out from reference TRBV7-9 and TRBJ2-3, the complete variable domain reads DTGVSQNPRHKITKRGQNVTFRCDPISEHNRLYWYRQTLGQGPEFLTYFQNEAQLEKSRLLSDRFSAERPKGSFSTLEIQRTEQGDSAMYLCASTPIITDTQYFGPGTRLTVL.

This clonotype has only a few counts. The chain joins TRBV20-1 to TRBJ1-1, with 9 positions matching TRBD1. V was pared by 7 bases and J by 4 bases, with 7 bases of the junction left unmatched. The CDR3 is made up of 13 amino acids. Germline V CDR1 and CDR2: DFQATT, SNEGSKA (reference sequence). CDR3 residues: CSGYRGPGTEAFF. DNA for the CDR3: TGCAGTGGGTACAGGGGGCCAGGCACTGAAGCTTTCTTT.